One and the same sample provided the 30 T cell receptor beta chains below, sequenced in a study of cytomegalovirus exposure and HLA in healthy donors. 60 Vbeta and 13 Jbeta primers were used in PCR. Clones were sequenced by immunoSEQ multiplex PCR, and TCRdb holds only the in-frame ones, with some missing. This table holds some 110,000 clones. The sequenced material came from PBMCs. These receptors were collected from a man between 35 and 55 years old in good health and CMV-seropositive.

The chain joins TRBV7-3 to TRBJ2-1, with 11 bases identical to TRBD2. This CDR3 comprises 16 residues. In germline, CDR1 is SGHTA, CDR2 FQGTGA. After removal of 3 bases from V and 4 bases from J, the junction contained 5 bases not matched to a gene. The chain's CDR3 is CASSFSTSGIYNEQFF. DNA of the CDR3: TGTGCCAGCAGCTTTTCGACTAGCGGGATTTACAATGAGCAGTTCTTC.

The chain uses TRBV5-5 and TRBJ2-7; 7 bases fit TRBD1. CDR3 size: 15 residues. The germline CDR1 and CDR2 sequences are SGHKS and YYEKEE (reference sequence). V was clipped by 4 bases and J by 2 bases; unmatched bases: 9. The CDR3 nucleotides are TGTGCCAGCAGCATTTCGACAGGGTTCACCTACGAGCAGTACTTC. Its translation: CASSISTGFTYEQYF. The variable domain in full, completed from reference TRBV5-5 and TRBJ2-7, reads DAGVTQSPTHLIKTRGQQVTLRCSPISGHKSVSWYQQVLGQGPQFIFQYYEKEERGRGNFPDRFSARQFPNYSSELNVNALLLGDSALYLCASSISTGFTYEQYFGPGTRLTVT.

The chain carries TRBV28 and TRBJ1-2, with a possible D match to TRBD1 (6 bases). The CDR3 is 14 amino acids. Germline assignment: CDR1 MDHEN and CDR2 SYDVKM. V was clipped by 5 bases and J by 8 bases, with 18 bases between them. The CDR3 spells CASSPLGGARGYTF. Here the CDR3 DNA reads TGTGCCAGCAGTCCCCTTGGGGGGGCGAGGGGCTACACCTTC.

The rearrangement uses TRBV4-2 and TRBJ1-5; D perhaps matches TRBD1 (6 bases). Germline lookup yields CDR1 LGHNA and CDR2 YNFKEQ. Deletions cut 4 bases from V and 6 bases from J, with 13 bases between. The CDR3 is 14 amino acids. The CDR3 is CASSLVTGSQPQHF. The DNA of the CDR3 is TGTGCCAGCAGCCTGGTGACAGGCAGTCAGCCCCAGCATTTT.

V usage is TRBV7-9 and J usage is TRBJ1-5; 8 positions match TRBD1. The germline V gene encodes CDR1 SEHNR and CDR2 FQNEAQ (reference sequence). The CDR3 loop spans 15 amino acids. With 5 bases clipped from V and 1 base from J, the junction kept 4 bases outside the gene matches. CDR3 protein: CASSTDRVSNQPQHF. Here the CDR3 DNA reads TGTGCCAGCAGCACGGACAGGGTCAGCAATCAGCCCCAGCATTTT.

The rearrangement uses TRBV7-9 and TRBJ2-3; 8 nucleotides line up with TRBD2. With V trimmed by 4 bases and J by 10 bases, 7 bases remained unmatched. Germline V CDR1 and CDR2: SEHNR, FQNEAQ (reference sequence). There are 13 residues in the CDR3. The CDR3 DNA follows: TGTGCCAGCAGCTCGACCGCGGGGGGCGCGCAGTATTTT. This codes for CASSSTAGGAQYF.

This chain connects TRBV29-1 to TRBJ1-2; the D gene is possibly TRBD1 (5 bases). Trimming cost V 8 bases and J 4 bases, with 11 bases left between them. The CDR3 sequence is 11 residues long. CDR1 is SQVTM and CDR2 is ANQGSEA in the germline V gene. The CDR3 DNA follows: TGCAGCCTAGACAGAACCTATGGCTACACCTTC. It translates to CSLDRTYGYTF.

The chain employs TRBV20-1 and TRBJ1-1, with D perhaps matching TRBD1 (5 bases). The CDR3 totals 11 residues. Trimming cost V 4 bases and J 6 bases, with 9 bases left between them. CDR1 and CDR2 (germline): DFQATT, SNEGSKA (reference sequence). CDR3 protein: CSATGVAEAFF. The CDR3 bases are TGCAGTGCTACGGGGGTCGCTGAAGCTTTCTTT.

Notes on this clone: The same CDR3 arises from other DNA sequences in this sample as well. The V gene is TRBV9, the J gene TRBJ2-7; the match to TRBD2 covers 10 bases. Trimming removed 0 bases from V and 3 bases from J; junction bases left unmatched: 3. CDR1 and CDR2 from the germline V gene are SGDLS and YYNGEE. CDR3 size: 15 residues. CDR3 protein: CASSVGTSGLYEQYF. The CDR3 DNA follows: TGTGCCAGCAGCGTAGGGACTAGCGGACTCTACGAGCAGTACTTC.

V gene TRBV10-1 combines with J gene TRBJ2-7, with D maybe TRBD1 (5 bases). Germline CDR1 WNHNN, CDR2 SYGVQD (reference sequence). V was trimmed by 3 bases and J by 5 bases, leaving 17 bases between them. This CDR3 is built from 15 residues. CDR3 residues: CASSEGPQGTDEQYF. The DNA for the CDR3 is TGCGCCAGCAGTGAAGGGCCGCAGGGTACCGACGAGCAGTACTTC.

The chain combines TRBV14 with TRBJ2-2; no clear D. The CDR3 has 13 residues. V was trimmed by 3 bases and J by 5 bases, leaving 7 bases between them. The germline gives CDR1 SGHDN, CDR2 FVKESK. CDR3: CASSHLRTGELFF. DNA of the CDR3: TGTGCCAGCAGCCATTTGAGGACCGGGGAGCTGTTTTTT.

The chain uses TRBV7-9 and TRBJ2-7; D perhaps matches TRBD2 (6 bases). CDR1 is SEHNR, CDR2 FQNEAQ, per germline (reference sequence). This CDR3 spans 16 amino acids. Between the trimmed V and J ends, which lost 5 bases and 6 bases, there was a span of 23 bases. CDR3 bases: TGTGCCAGCAGCCCAAACCGGGAGACTAGAATGAGCGAGCAGTACTTC. Translating gives CASSPNRETRMSEQYF.

This chain links TRBV19 with TRBJ1-1; D perhaps matches TRBD1 (5 bases). CDR3 length: 14 amino acids. Deletions cut 0 bases from V and 6 bases from J, with 11 bases between. Germline V gene lookup returns CDR1 LNHDA and CDR2 SQIVND (reference sequence). CDR3 sequence: CASSIEGHSSEAFF. The DNA for the CDR3 is TGTGCCAGTAGTATAGAGGGGCACAGCTCTGAAGCTTTCTTT.

The chain couples TRBV19 to TRBJ1-1; D not certain. Per the germline V gene, CDR1 is LNHDA and CDR2 is SQIVND (reference sequence). Trimming took 1 base from V and 8 from J, leaving 8 bases between them. CDR3 length: 12 amino acids. CDR3 loop: CASSIGTREAFF. The CDR3 nucleotides read TGTGCCAGTAGTATAGGCACCAGAGAAGCTTTCTTT.

The chain couples TRBV27 to TRBJ2-1; D unresolved. This CDR3 contains 11 residues. Trimming shortened V by 7 bases and J by 2 bases, and 3 bases separated the two germline ends. Germline values: CDR1 MNHEY, CDR2 SMNVEV (reference sequence). The DNA of the CDR3 is TGTGCCAGCACTGCCTACAATGAGCAGTTCTTC. This encodes CASTAYNEQFF.

The V and J genes are TRBV7-8 and TRBJ2-5, with TRBD2 as a possible D gene (6 bases). Germline values: CDR1 SGHVS, CDR2 FQNEAQ. Trimming removed 5 bases at V and 5 bases at J, with 18 bases between. This CDR3 is 15 amino acids long. CDR3 protein: CASSPGWRGRETQYF. CDR3 sequence (DNA): TGTGCCAGCAGCCCGGGGTGGAGGGGCCGCGAGACCCAGTACTTC.

The rearrangement joins TRBV13 to TRBJ2-1; the match to TRBD1 covers 7 bases. J gave up 0 bases and V 1 base, and 24 bases lay outside the gene matches. The CDR3 totals 23 residues. The germline gives CDR1 PRHDT, CDR2 FYEKMQ (reference sequence). The CDR3 nucleotides are TGTGCCAGCAGCTTAGAAGGGGGCCCCACTCTATACCCACTTCTTTTCTCCTACAATGAGCAGTTCTTC. Amino acids: CASSLEGGPTLYPLLFSYNEQFF.

The V call is TRBV5-5, the J call TRBJ2-7; D is undetermined. CDR3 length: 13 amino acids. In germline, CDR1 is SGHKS, CDR2 YYEKEE (reference sequence). Between the trimmed V and J ends, which lost 4 bases and 3 bases, there was a span of 11 bases. The CDR3 DNA sequence: TGTGCCAGCAGCCCAGAGGCAGTCTACGAGCAGTACTTC. Translating it yields CASSPEAVYEQYF.

The gene calls are TRBV29-1 and TRBJ1-5; no firm D call. CDR3 length: 9 amino acids. CDR1 and CDR2 (germline): SQVTM, ANQGSEA. DNA of the CDR3: TGCATTTCTAGTCAGCCCCAGCATTTT. Protein product: CISSQPQHF. The full variable domain, its missing parts supplied by reference TRBV29-1 and TRBJ1-5, is SAVISQKPSRDICQRGTSLTIQCQVDSQVTMMFWYRQQPGQSLTLIATANQGSEATYESGFVIDKFPISRPNLTFSTLTVSNMSPEDSSIYLCISSQPQHFGDGTRLSIL.

This sequence joins TRBV2 and TRBJ2-2; tentatively, D is TRBD2 (6 bases). Trimming took off 4 bases at V and 4 bases at J, with 13 bases between the two ends. CDR3 length equals 15 residues. CDR1 is SNHLY and CDR2 is FYNNEI in the germline V gene. As DNA, the CDR3 is TGTGCCAGCAGTGGAGGGACTCGAAGCACCGGGGAGCTGTTTTTT. Translation gives CASSGGTRSTGELFF. The whole variable domain, filled in from reference TRBV2 and TRBJ2-2, reads EPEVTQTPSHQVTQMGQEVILRCVPISNHLYFYWYRQILGQKVEFLVSFYNNEISEKSEIFDDQFSVERPDGSNFTLKIRSTKLEDSAMYFCASSGGTRSTGELFFGEGSRLTVL.

V gene TRBV30 combines with J gene TRBJ1-3; a weak D match, TRBD1 (5 bases). The CDR3 is 12 amino acids. V lost 4 bases, J lost 8 bases, and 12 bases lay in between. The germline gives CDR1 GTSNPN, CDR2 SVGIG (reference sequence). CDR3 sequence reads: CAWTGYYHTIYF. The CDR3 DNA sequence: TGTGCCTGGACAGGGTATTATCACACCATATATTTT.

This sequence joins TRBV6-6 and TRBJ1-5; no firm D call. With 4 bases removed from V and 8 bases from J, the gap between germline ends came to 15 bases. Germline V lookup: CDR1 MNHNY, CDR2 SVGAGI (reference sequence). CDR3 length: 14 residues. CDR3 sequence: CASSSLFTPEPQHF. The CDR3 DNA is TGTGCCAGCAGTTCCCTTTTCACCCCAGAGCCCCAGCATTTT.

The chain has TRBV7-8 and TRBJ1-2; TRBD1 agrees at 10 bases. Germline lookup yields CDR1 SGHVS and CDR2 FQNEAQ. Trimming cost V 5 bases and J 4 bases; bases outside gene matches: 16. The CDR3 runs 18 residues. CDR3 amino acids: CASSATGTGVSFGYGYTF. CDR3 coding DNA: TGTGCCAGCAGCGCCACCGGGACAGGGGTTAGTTTCGGCTATGGCTACACCTTC. The full variable domain, its missing parts supplied by reference TRBV7-8 and TRBJ1-2, is GAGVSQSPRYKVAKRGQDVALRCDPISGHVSLFWYQQALGQGPEFLTYFQNEAQLDKSGLPSDRFFAERPEGSVSTLKIQRTQQEDSAVYLCASSATGTGVSFGYGYTFGSGTRLTVV.

The J gene is TRBJ2-1, the V gene TRBV11-3; D remains unclear. Germline V lookup: CDR1 SGHNT, CDR2 YENEEA. V lost 0 bases to trimming and J lost 4 bases, with 4 bases between them. This CDR3 comprises 13 residues. The CDR3 DNA reads TGTGCCAGCAGCTTAGAGTTATACAATGAGCAGTTCTTC. Protein sequence: CASSLELYNEQFF.

The J gene is TRBJ2-3, the V gene TRBV27; 8 bases are a match to TRBD1. There are 16 residues in the CDR3. Germline assignment: CDR1 MNHEY and CDR2 SMNVEV (reference sequence). After removal of 4 bases from V and 0 bases from J, the junction contained 6 bases not matched to a gene. CDR3 DNA: TGTGCCAGCAGTTCTTTGGACAGGGAAAGCACAGATACGCAGTATTTT. Translated: CASSSLDRESTDTQYF.

This chain joins TRBV7-2 and TRBJ1-3; 8 bases are a match to TRBD1. The length of the CDR3 is 16 residues. In germline, CDR1 is SGHTA, CDR2 FQGNSA. V lost 6 bases and J lost 0; bases outside the gene matches: 7. CDR3 in DNA: TGTGCCAGCAGTACAAACAGGGGGTTCTCTGGAAACACCATATATTTT. Protein: CASSTNRGFSGNTIYF.

On this clone: One end of the junction varies from germline; a read error may be responsible. V is TRBV30 and J is TRBJ2-2; no firm D call. The CDR3 spans 13 residues. Germline V CDR1 and CDR2: GTSNPN, SVGIG (reference sequence). The CDR3 protein is CARSGGVTGELFF. In DNA form, the CDR3 reads TGTGCCCGGAGTGGTGGAGTCACCGGGGAGCTGTTTTTT. The whole variable domain, remainder taken from reference TRBV30 and TRBJ2-2, is SQTIHQWPATLVQPVGSPLSLECTVEGTSNPNLYWYRQAAGRGLQLLFYSVGIGQISSEVPQNLSASRPQDRQFILSSKKLLLSDSGFYLCARSGGVTGELFFGEGSRLTVL.

The genes are TRBV7-2 and TRBJ2-1; D might be TRBD2 (5 bases). This CDR3 is built from 12 residues. CDR1 and CDR2 (germline): SGHTA, FQGNSA. Trimming pared 5 bases from V and 10 bases from J, leaving 12 bases between. The CDR3 region is CASSPRADEQFF. CDR3 sequence (DNA): TGTGCCAGCAGCCCGAGGGCCGACGAGCAGTTCTTC.

The DNA for the CDR3 is TGTGCCAGCAGCGTAGAACCAGGGGGCCCTTCTAGCACAGATACGCAGTATTTT. Encoded protein: CASSVEPGGPSSTDTQYF. The genes are TRBV9 and TRBJ2-3; 8 positions match TRBD1. Looked up from germline, CDR1 is SGDLS and CDR2 is YYNGEE. Trimming at V came to 0 bases and at J to 0 bases, leaving 9 bases not matched to a gene. This CDR3 is built from 18 residues.

The chain is built from TRBV7-6 and TRBJ2-7; 10 nucleotides match TRBD2. The ends lost 4 bases at V and 3 bases at J; junction bases unmatched: 12. This CDR3 contains 17 residues. The germline CDR1 and CDR2 sequences are SGHVS and FNYEAQ. The CDR3 loop reads CASSSPWVAGGVYEQYF. DNA of the CDR3: TGTGCCAGCAGCTCCCCGTGGGTAGCGGGAGGCGTCTACGAGCAGTACTTC.